The rows below give T cell receptor beta chains drawn from one sample of a study of monozygotic twins with inflammatory bowel disease. TCRdb re-called the 5' RACE reads, yielding one record per CDR3 amino acid sequence without DNA. The data include more than 75,000 distinct CDR3 sequences; the top ten clones carry around 7.2%. The sequenced material came from blood. Every receptor here comes from a human donor with ulcerative colitis or Crohn's disease, or a healthy co-twin of an affected twin (not recorded which). Each CDR3 is given with its conserved first and last residue. Fields, in order: V gene, J gene, CDR3 protein.

TRBV6-6	TRBJ2-5	CASRDRGGETQYF
TRBV3-1	TRBJ1-1	CASSQGGNTEAFF
TRBV20-1	TRBJ2-1	CSVDATGYYNEQFF
TRBV29-1	TRBJ2-7	CSVEEPLTGGSYEQYF
TRBV20-1	TRBJ1-1	CSARRVFTEAFF
TRBV20-1	TRBJ1-1	CSARGYPEAFF
TRBV5-5	TRBJ1-1	CASSLDRGSYEAFF
TRBV5-1	TRBJ2-1	CASSGVSGALDEQFF
TRBV12-5	TRBJ2-3	CASGSGLAGDTDTQYF
TRBV2	TRBJ2-3	CASREGQPTDTQYF
TRBV5-1	TRBJ2-1	CASRLAGTSSYNEQFF
TRBV5-1	TRBJ1-4	CASSLEGGNGKLFF
TRBV27	TRBJ2-2	CASSHRGYGGELFF
TRBV12-3/TRBV12-4	TRBJ2-1	CASSRQSSYNEQFF
TRBV12-3/TRBV12-4	TRBJ1-1	CASSFAGGDTEAFF
TRBV10-3	TRBJ2-1	CAINSGTGDNEQFF
TRBV28	TRBJ2-7	CASSSRDRGIYEQYF
TRBV20-1	TRBJ1-1	CSAPRNLNTEAFF
TRBV5-1	TRBJ2-1	CASSLSTSGVIDEQFF
TRBV5-5	TRBJ2-7	CASRVEDSYEQYF
TRBV7-9	TRBJ2-6	CASSPKSLDIPPGANVLTF
TRBV12-3/TRBV12-4	TRBJ1-1	CASSRGLGTEAFF
TRBV5-5	TRBJ1-2	CASTPGPGKGYGYTF
TRBV5-1	TRBJ1-6	CASSSTGGDNSPLHF
TRBV7-2	TRBJ2-7	CASSPPWAGNSYEQYF
TRBV20-1	TRBJ1-4	CSVREMKPEKLFF
TRBV20-1	TRBJ2-2	CSVIRPAGTGELFF
TRBV5-5	TRBJ1-1	CASRAGTSEAEAFF
TRBV29-1	TRBJ2-1	CSVPPRGGSSYNEQFF
TRBV7-8	TRBJ2-7	CASSPAREEYHSYEQYF
TRBV12-3/TRBV12-4	TRBJ2-2	CASSFRARGNGELFF
TRBV7-2	TRBJ2-1	CASSDPGTGHNEQFF
TRBV2	TRBJ2-7	CASSSQDGGPYEQYF
TRBV7-9	TRBJ1-6	CASTLGQGESPLHF
TRBV29-1	TRBJ1-1	CSVGGSTEAFF
TRBV2	TRBJ1-2	CASRRERDTRRYGYTF
TRBV2	TRBJ2-7	CASRVLRGEQYF
TRBV10-3	TRBJ2-5	CAISGSGVPAETQYF
TRBV5-6	TRBJ2-3	CASSPYSDTQYF
TRBV20-1	TRBJ2-7	CSARDDQGAYEQYF
TRBV5-1	TRBJ1-2	CASRGDQTLGAGYTF
TRBV12-3/TRBV12-4	TRBJ2-3	CASSFGLPGTSQYF
TRBV5-1	TRBJ1-1	CASSLAFQGANTEAFF
TRBV20-1	TRBJ1-4	CSASARAPNEKLFF
TRBV27	TRBJ2-1	CASSLRDRDDEQFF
TRBV4-1	TRBJ1-3	CASSHRWVGGSSGNTIYF
TRBV18	TRBJ2-1	CASSLRGTSSYNEQFF
TRBV20-1	TRBJ2-3	CSAGEGAGTADTQYF
TRBV4-1	TRBJ1-1	CASSTGTDNTEAFF
TRBV12-3/TRBV12-4	TRBJ2-5	CASSLSPRRQETQYF
TRBV7-6	TRBJ1-1	CASSLTTGLENTEAFF